Listed below are T cell receptor beta chains from one sample, sequenced in a study of cytomegalovirus exposure and HLA in healthy donors. Sequencing was performed with immunoSEQ multiplex PCR; in TCRdb, only in-frame clones are kept and a portion is missing. The sample records roughly 170,000 clones, about 65% being singletons. Sequences were obtained from PBMCs. Receptors originate from a girl between 10 and 17 years old in good health and CMV-seronegative. CDR3s include the opening cysteine and the closing phenylalanine or tryptophan.

TRBV7-2,TRBJ2-5,CASSYNGGIQETQYF
TRBV7-9,TRBJ2-7,CASSLQGSEQYF
TRBV6-1,TRBJ2-7,CARGDWYEQYF
TRBV5-5,TRBJ2-1,CASSLYRTSRHNEQFF
TRBV7-8,TRBJ1-2,CASSQNIQGSVGNGYTF
TRBV6-1,TRBJ1-3,CATLDSPYTGNTIYF
TRBV7-3,TRBJ2-7,CASRKAGAYEQYF
TRBV9,TRBJ1-1,CASSPIGAEAFF
TRBV5-1,TRBJ1-6,CASRPGQGSYNSPLHF
TRBV5-8,TRBJ1-1,CASSTGTGMNTEAFF
TRBV29-1,TRBJ2-2,CSATSTGELFF
TRBV7-9,TRBJ1-6,CASSLEGAKDSPLHF
TRBV5-1,TRBJ1-4,CASSLTGTGGYEKLFF
TRBV4-2,TRBJ2-3,CASSQDSGSTDTQYF
TRBV29-1,TRBJ1-2,CSVVGGKSNYGYTF
TRBV2,TRBJ2-2,CASRGGTGELFF
TRBV6-6,TRBJ2-5,CASTNRVRETQYF
TRBV6-5,.,CASSTGQLYEQYF
TRBV9,TRBJ1-1,CASSARGQQLNTEAFF
TRBV5-1,TRBJ2-7,CASSDVQGVNEQYF
TRBV5-1,TRBJ2-3,CASSPGGSTDTQYF
TRBV6-1,TRBJ1-1,CASSPGTGTEAFF
TRBV30,TRBJ2-7,CAWSVGQGAGEQYF
TRBV19,TRBJ1-5,CASSIRTGQPQHF
TRBV4-1,TRBJ2-1,CASSQATRLAGDSEQFF
TRBV30,TRBJ2-1,CAWNRRLTSGGRYTYYNEQFF
TRBV2,TRBJ2-7,CASSPEYSYEQYF
TRBV13,TRBJ2-7,CASSLSSGFFYEQYF
TRBV9,TRBJ1-2,CASSLTGQRANYGYTF
TRBV28,TRBJ2-3,CASRSSTDTQYF
TRBV4-1,TRBJ2-5,CASSQEGQGYQETQYF
TRBV30,TRBJ1-2,CAWSTQSYGYTF
TRBV5-1,TRBJ2-3,CASSSLTGSSDTQYF
TRBV6-1,TRBJ1-2,CASSGDRNYGYTF
TRBV7-3,TRBJ2-3,CASSSTGTTAREYF
TRBV15,TRBJ2-1,CATSSGGELNEQFF
TRBV5-1,TRBJ2-7,CASKLPGGSYEQYF
TRBV7-3,TRBJ1-6,CASSLNPQNNSPLHF
TRBV7-9,TRBJ2-1,CASSLATSGVYNEQFF
TRBV9,TRBJ2-5,CASSPSGDWQETQYF
TRBV2,TRBJ2-5,CASGAGAQETQYF
TRBV7-8,TRBJ2-7,CASSLSGAYEQYF
TRBV5-1,TRBJ1-1,CASSLGTGPSEAFF
TRBV7-7,TRBJ2-1,CASTPFRGSSYNEQFF
TRBV5-1,TRBJ1-2,CASSSDQAGYTF
TRBV4-1,TRBJ2-3,CASSQELAGGISTDTQYF
TRBV19,TRBJ1-5,CASRSGQGSNQPQHF
TRBV6-1,TRBJ2-5,CASSEEGWRETQYF
TRBV10-2,TRBJ1-1,CASSDGYRGGDKAFF
TRBV13,TRBJ1-4,CASSLNGQKLFF
TRBV18,TRBJ2-3,CASSPTGLGTDTQYF
TRBV5-1,TRBJ2-7,CASSQGSYEQYF
TRBV5-1,TRBJ1-2,CASSSGTGYYGYTF